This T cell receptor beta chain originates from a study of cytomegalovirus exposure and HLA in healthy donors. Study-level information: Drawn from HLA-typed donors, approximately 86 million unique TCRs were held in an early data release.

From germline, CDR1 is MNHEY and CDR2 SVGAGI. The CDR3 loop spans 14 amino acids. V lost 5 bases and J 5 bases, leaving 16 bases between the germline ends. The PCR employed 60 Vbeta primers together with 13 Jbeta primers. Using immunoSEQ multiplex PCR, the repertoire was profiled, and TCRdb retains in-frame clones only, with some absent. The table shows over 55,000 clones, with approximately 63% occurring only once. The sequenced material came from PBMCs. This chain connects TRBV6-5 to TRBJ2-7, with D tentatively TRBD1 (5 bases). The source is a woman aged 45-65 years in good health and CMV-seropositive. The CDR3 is CASSHHRQPHEQYF. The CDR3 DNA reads TGTGCCAGCAGTCACCACAGACAGCCCCACGAGCAGTACTTC.